These 6 T cell receptor beta chains share one sample of origin, sequenced in a study of Tregs in tolerant kidney transplant recipients. Data came from immunoSEQ multiplex PCR; TCRdb stores just in-frame clones and leaves some out. Of tens of thousands of clones listed, 91% are singletons. Sequenced input: Tregs from blood. The receptors originated from a human donor in good health.

This chain links TRBV18 with TRBJ2-7; 9 bases are a match to TRBD1. The CDR3 loop spans 16 amino acids. The V and J ends lost 3 bases and 3 bases, in that order; junction bases with no gene match: 9. CDR1 KGHSH and CDR2 LQKENI come from the germline V gene. The CDR3 bases are TGTGCCAGCTCACCTTTTGCCCCGGGACAGGGCTACGAGCAGTACTTC. It specifies CASSPFAPGQGYEQYF.

The chain employs TRBV6-1 and TRBJ2-7; 10 nucleotides align to TRBD2. This CDR3 spans 15 amino acids. J was trimmed by 2 bases and V by 6 bases; bases with no gene match: 7. The V gene's germline CDR1 is MNHNS and CDR2 SASEGT. CDR3 protein: CASSLTSGVPYEQYF. DNA of the CDR3: TGTGCCAGCAGCCTAACTAGCGGGGTTCCCTACGAGCAGTACTTC.

This clone appeared a single time. This chain links TRBV6-1 with TRBJ2-7; D call uncertain. The CDR3 runs to 15 residues. Germline loops: CDR1 MNHNS, CDR2 SASEGT. V lost 7 bases and J lost 0, with 16 bases in between. CDR3 residues: CASTVSFPNSYEQYF. CDR3 sequence (DNA): TGTGCCAGCACTGTTAGCTTTCCCAACTCCTACGAGCAGTACTTC.

In this sample, this clone turned up a few times. The genes are TRBV6-5 and TRBJ2-7; 8 positions match TRBD2. This CDR3 has 15 residues. Germline V gene lookup returns CDR1 MNHEY and CDR2 SVGAGI. V shed 5 bases and J 6 bases; nucleotides not matched to a gene: 12. The CDR3 loop is CASSPGLAPFGEQYF. As DNA, the CDR3 is TGTGCCAGCAGTCCCGGACTAGCTCCTTTCGGCGAGCAGTACTTC.

The V gene is TRBV7-9, the J gene TRBJ2-2, with a possible D match to TRBD2 (5 bases). With 2 bases removed from V and 4 bases from J, the gap between germline ends came to 17 bases. Germline loops: CDR1 SEHNR, CDR2 FQNEAQ (reference sequence). This CDR3 comprises 17 residues. The CDR3 spells CASSLRWIRDITGELFF. DNA for the CDR3: TGTGCCAGCAGCTTACGATGGATTCGGGATATCACCGGGGAGCTGTTTTTT.

This chain connects TRBV25-1 to TRBJ1-3, with no clear D. Germline CDR1 and CDR2: MGHDK and SYGVNS. The ends were cut back, 3 bases at V and 5 bases at J, with 8 bases in the middle. The CDR3 has 13 residues. For the CDR3, the DNA is TGTGCCAGCAGTGACTACAGAAGAAACACCATATATTTT. It specifies CASSDYRRNTIYF.